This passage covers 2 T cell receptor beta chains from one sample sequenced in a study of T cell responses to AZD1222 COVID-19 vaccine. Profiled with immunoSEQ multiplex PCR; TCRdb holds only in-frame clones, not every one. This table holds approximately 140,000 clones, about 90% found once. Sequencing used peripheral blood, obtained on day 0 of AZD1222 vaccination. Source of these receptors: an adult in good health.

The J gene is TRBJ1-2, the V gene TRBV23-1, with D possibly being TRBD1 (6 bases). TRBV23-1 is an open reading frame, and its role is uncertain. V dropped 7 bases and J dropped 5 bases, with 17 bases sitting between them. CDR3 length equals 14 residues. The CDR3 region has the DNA TGCGCCAGCACCTACAGGGACGCCGCGTATGGCTACACCTTC. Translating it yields CASTYRDAAYGYTF.

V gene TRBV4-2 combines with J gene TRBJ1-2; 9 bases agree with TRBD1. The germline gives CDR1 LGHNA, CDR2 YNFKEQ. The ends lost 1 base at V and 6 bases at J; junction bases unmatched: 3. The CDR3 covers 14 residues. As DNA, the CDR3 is TGTGCCAGCAGCCAAGGGGACAGGGCTCATGGCTACACCTTC. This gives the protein CASSQGDRAHGYTF.